The 10 T cell receptor beta chains in this list originate from one sample, sequenced in a study of cytomegalovirus exposure and HLA in healthy donors. With 60 Vbeta and 13 Jbeta primers, the PCR was carried out. This table comes from immunoSEQ multiplex PCR, and its TCRdb copy is limited to in-frame clones, with some not included. The sample holds about 200,000 clones, 65% to 90% seen once. The specimen was PBMCs. Source of these receptors: a woman aged 25-40 years in good health and CMV-seronegative.

The CDR3 DNA reads as TGCGCCAGCAGCAAGGGACTAGCTCCAGATACGCAGTATTTT. This encodes CASSKGLAPDTQYF. The chain is built from TRBV5-1 and TRBJ2-3; TRBD2 matches 9 bases. CDR1 is SGHRS and CDR2 is YFSETQ in the germline V gene. V shed 4 bases and J 4 bases; nucleotides not matched to a gene: 4. The CDR3 has 14 residues.

This clone is a singleton in its sample. This rearrangement joins TRBV7-3 to TRBJ2-3, with 10 bases lining up with TRBD1. CDR1 and CDR2 (germline): SGHTA, FQGTGA. Losses at the gene ends were 3 bases for V and 4 bases for J; bases not matched to a gene: 4. This CDR3 contains 15 residues. This CDR3 is CASSFGTGVPDTQYF. CDR3 nucleotides: TGTGCCAGCAGCTTCGGGACAGGGGTACCAGATACGCAGTATTTT.

The CDR3 sequence: CASSPGGSYEQYF. The CDR3 DNA reads as TGTGCCAGTAGCCCGGGTGGGAGCTACGAGCAGTACTTC. This chain connects TRBV19 to TRBJ2-7; a weak D match, TRBD2 (5 bases). The V end lost 6 bases, the J end lost 3 bases, and 12 bases lay between the germline ends. This CDR3 comprises 13 residues. Germline V gene sequence: CDR1 LNHDA, CDR2 SQIVND (reference sequence).

The chain recombines TRBV7-8 with TRBJ1-5; no firm D call. Trimming took 5 bases from V and 7 from J, leaving 9 bases between them. This CDR3 spans 12 amino acids. CDR1 is SGHVS, CDR2 FQNEAQ, per germline. CDR3 residues: CASSPRGQPQHF. CDR3 DNA sequence: TGTGCCAGCAGCCCCCGAGGACAGCCCCAGCATTTT.

This clone showed up just once. V gene TRBV5-1 combines with J gene TRBJ2-5; unclear D gene. The length of the CDR3 is 15 residues. Deletions cut 2 bases from V and 4 bases from J, with 15 bases between. CDR1 SGHRS and CDR2 YFSETQ come from the germline V gene. The CDR3 loop is CASSFTLEAPETQYF. CDR3 coding DNA: TGCGCCAGCAGCTTCACCCTAGAGGCACCAGAGACCCAGTACTTC.

V is TRBV6-6 and J is TRBJ2-2; TRBD1 aligns across 9 bases. The germline gives CDR1 MNHNY, CDR2 SVGAGI (reference sequence). This CDR3 has 15 residues. V dropped 4 bases and J dropped 6; count of bases not matched to a gene: 6. The chain's CDR3 is CASSSDRGWAGELFF. As DNA, the CDR3 is TGTGCCAGCAGTTCCGACAGGGGGTGGGCCGGGGAGCTGTTTTTT.

The rearrangement uses TRBV7-9 and TRBJ2-7; tentative D call: TRBD2 (6 bases). The V end was cut by 5 bases, the J end by 0 bases, with 14 bases between. The CDR3 is made up of 15 amino acids. The germline V gene has CDR1 SEHNR and CDR2 FQNEAQ (reference sequence). This chain's CDR3 is CASSNRDLVSYEQYF. The CDR3 DNA sequence: TGTGCCAGCAGCAACCGGGACTTGGTCTCCTACGAGCAGTACTTC.

The chain couples TRBV5-1 to TRBJ1-3, with D maybe TRBD1 (5 bases). Trimming shortened V by 2 bases and J by 2 bases, and 11 bases separated the two germline ends. In germline, CDR1 is SGHRS, CDR2 YFSETQ. The CDR3 has 15 residues. The CDR3 here is CASSLRTPTGNTIYF. In nucleotides, the CDR3 is TGCGCCAGCAGCTTAAGGACACCGACTGGAAACACCATATATTTT.

CDR3 in amino acids: CSILAGVVNEQYF. The CDR3, as DNA: TGCAGCATCCTAGCGGGAGTAGTGAACGAGCAGTACTTC. The chain is built from TRBV29-1 and TRBJ2-7; TRBD2 aligns across 10 bases. J gave up 5 bases and V 8 bases, and 9 bases lay outside the gene matches. The CDR3 is 13 amino acids. CDR1 is SQVTM, CDR2 ANQGSEA, per germline.

This sequence joins TRBV14 and TRBJ2-1, with a tentative D call TRBD1 (5 bases). V shed 3 bases and J shed 5 bases, with 17 bases lying between them. The CDR3 runs 16 residues. The germline V gene encodes CDR1 SGHDN and CDR2 FVKESK. For the CDR3, the DNA is TGTGCCAGCAGCCATCGTCAACGGGCAGGGAACAATGAGCAGTTCTTC. Its protein is CASSHRQRAGNNEQFF.